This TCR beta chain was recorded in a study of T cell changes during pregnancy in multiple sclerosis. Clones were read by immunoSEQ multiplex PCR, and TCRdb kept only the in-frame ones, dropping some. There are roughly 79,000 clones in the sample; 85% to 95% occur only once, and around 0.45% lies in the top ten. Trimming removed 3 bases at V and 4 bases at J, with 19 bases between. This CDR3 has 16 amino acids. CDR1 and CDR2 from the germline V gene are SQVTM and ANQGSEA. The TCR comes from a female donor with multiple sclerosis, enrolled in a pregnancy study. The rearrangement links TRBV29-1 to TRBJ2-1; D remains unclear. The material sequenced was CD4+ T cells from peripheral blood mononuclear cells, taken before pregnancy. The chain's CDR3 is CSVEAGTTRKYNEQFF. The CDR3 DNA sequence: TGCAGCGTTGAGGCAGGTACAACCAGGAAATACAATGAGCAGTTCTTC.